The TCR beta chain described here comes from a study of T cell repertoires in cytomegalovirus infection. This clonotype was counted a few times. TCRdb re-analysed the reads in MiXCR, keeping a single row per CDR3 protein. The data hold fewer than 550,000 distinct CDR3 sequences, with around 32% observed a single time. Sequencing was performed on PBMCs. This clonotype was sampled from a human donor in good health (CMV status not recorded). Some clones in this sample may be carry-over from other donors' samples.

CDR3 bases: TGTGCCAGCAGCCCCGGCTCAGGGGGGGGGACTGAAGCTTTCTTT. This translates into CASSPGSGGGTEAFF. The chain has TRBV6-1 and TRBJ1-1; TRBD1 matches at 7 bases. This CDR3 comprises 15 residues. Germline CDR1 reads MNHNS; CDR2 reads SASEGT. V was clipped by 6 bases and J by 5 bases; unmatched bases: 12.